This record looks at one T cell receptor (beta chain) sequence and its context. These data come from a study of blood T cell repertoires in COVID-19. Some clones are missing from TCRdb's copy, which holds only in-frame ones; the method was immunoSEQ multiplex PCR. The sample lists about 140,000 clones; roughly 86% were seen once. Germline CDR1 reads SNHLY; CDR2 reads FYNNEI. V shed 3 bases, J shed 1 base, and the junction held 4 bases outside the gene matches. The CDR3 is made up of 15 amino acids. The clonotype comes from a woman in her forties or fifties with acute or convalescent COVID-19. The chain is built from TRBV2 and TRBJ2-7, with TRBD2 identical over 9 bases. Sequencing was performed on peripheral blood. CDR3 region: CASSEAAGGSYEQYF. The DNA for the CDR3 is TGTGCCAGCAGTGAGGCGGCGGGAGGGTCCTACGAGCAGTACTTC.